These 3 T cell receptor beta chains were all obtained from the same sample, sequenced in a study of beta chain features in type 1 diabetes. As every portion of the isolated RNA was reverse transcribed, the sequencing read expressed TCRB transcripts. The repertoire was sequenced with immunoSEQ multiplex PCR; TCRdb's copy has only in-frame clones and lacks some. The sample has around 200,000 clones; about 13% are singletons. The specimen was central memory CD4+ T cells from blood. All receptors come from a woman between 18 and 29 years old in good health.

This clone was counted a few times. The CDR3 DNA is TGTGCCAGCAGCTTGGGAGGCCTAGCGGAAGAGACCCAGTACTTC. Protein product: CASSLGGLAEETQYF. This chain links TRBV5-4 with TRBJ2-5; 7 bases agree with TRBD2. There are 15 residues in the CDR3. Germline CDR1 is SGHNT and CDR2 is YYREEE (reference sequence). The ends lost 0 bases at V and 3 bases at J; junction bases unmatched: 5.

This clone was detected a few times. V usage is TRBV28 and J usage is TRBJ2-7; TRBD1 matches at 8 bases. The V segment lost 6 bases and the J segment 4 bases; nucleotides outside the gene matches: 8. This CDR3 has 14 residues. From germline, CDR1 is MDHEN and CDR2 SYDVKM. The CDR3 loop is CASRLDRVSYEQYF. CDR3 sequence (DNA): TGTGCCAGCAGGTTGGACAGGGTATCTTACGAGCAGTACTTC.

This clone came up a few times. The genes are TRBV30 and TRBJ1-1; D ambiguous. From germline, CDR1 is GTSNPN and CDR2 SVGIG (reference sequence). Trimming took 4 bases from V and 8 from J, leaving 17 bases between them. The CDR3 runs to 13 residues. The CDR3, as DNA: TGTGCCTGGACCCTCATGGTTAGACAAGAAGCTTTCTTT. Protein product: CAWTLMVRQEAFF.